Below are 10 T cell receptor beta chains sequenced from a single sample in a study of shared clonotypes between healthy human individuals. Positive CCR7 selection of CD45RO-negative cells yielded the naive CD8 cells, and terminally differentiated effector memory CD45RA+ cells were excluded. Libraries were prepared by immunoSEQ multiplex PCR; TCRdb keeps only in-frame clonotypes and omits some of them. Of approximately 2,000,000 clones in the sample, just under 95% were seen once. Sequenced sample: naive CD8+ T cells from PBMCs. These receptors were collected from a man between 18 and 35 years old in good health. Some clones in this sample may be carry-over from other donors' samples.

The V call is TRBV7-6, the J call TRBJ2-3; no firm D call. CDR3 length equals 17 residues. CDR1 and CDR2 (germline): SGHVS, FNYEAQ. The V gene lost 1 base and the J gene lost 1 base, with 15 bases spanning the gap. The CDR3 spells CASSLGGFPGGTDTQYF. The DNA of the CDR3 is TGTGCCAGCAGCTTAGGGGGTTTTCCTGGGGGCACAGATACGCAGTATTTT.

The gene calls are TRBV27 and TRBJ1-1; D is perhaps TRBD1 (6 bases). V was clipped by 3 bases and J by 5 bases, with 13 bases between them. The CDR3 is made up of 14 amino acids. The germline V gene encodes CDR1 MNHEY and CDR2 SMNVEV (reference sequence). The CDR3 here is CASSLGARTTEAFF. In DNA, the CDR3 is TGTGCCAGCAGTTTGGGGGCCAGAACTACTGAAGCTTTCTTT.

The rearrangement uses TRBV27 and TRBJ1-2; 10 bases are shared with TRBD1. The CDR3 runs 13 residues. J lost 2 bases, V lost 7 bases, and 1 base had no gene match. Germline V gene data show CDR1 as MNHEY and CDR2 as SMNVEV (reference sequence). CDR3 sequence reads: CASKDRGNYGYTF. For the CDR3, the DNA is TGTGCCAGCAAGGACAGGGGGAACTATGGCTACACCTTC.

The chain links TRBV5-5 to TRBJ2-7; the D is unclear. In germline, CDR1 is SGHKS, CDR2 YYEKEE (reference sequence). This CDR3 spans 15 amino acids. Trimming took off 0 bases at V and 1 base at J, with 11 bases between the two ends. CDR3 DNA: TGTGCCAGCAGCTTGGGGGCAGCTCCTTCCTACGAGCAGTACTTC. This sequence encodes CASSLGAAPSYEQYF.

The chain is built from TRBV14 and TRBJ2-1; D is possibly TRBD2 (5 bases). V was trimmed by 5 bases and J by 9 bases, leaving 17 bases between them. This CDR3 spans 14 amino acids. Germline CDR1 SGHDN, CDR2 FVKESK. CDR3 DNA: TGTGCCAGCAGCGAGCGGAGTGCGGTGATTGAGCAGTTCTTC. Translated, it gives CASSERSAVIEQFF.

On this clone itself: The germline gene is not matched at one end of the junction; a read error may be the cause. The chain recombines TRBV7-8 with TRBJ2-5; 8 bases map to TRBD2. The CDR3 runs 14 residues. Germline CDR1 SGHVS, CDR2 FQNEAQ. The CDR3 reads CASSLTGYTGLENF. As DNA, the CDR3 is TGTGCCAGCAGCTTAACTGGTTATACGGGACTAGAAAACTTC.

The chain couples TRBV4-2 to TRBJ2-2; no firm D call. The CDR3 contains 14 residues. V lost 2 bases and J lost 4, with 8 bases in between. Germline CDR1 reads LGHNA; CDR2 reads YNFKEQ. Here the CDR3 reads CASSQLGGTGELFF. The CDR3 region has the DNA TGTGCCAGCAGCCAACTGGGTGGCACCGGGGAGCTGTTTTTT.

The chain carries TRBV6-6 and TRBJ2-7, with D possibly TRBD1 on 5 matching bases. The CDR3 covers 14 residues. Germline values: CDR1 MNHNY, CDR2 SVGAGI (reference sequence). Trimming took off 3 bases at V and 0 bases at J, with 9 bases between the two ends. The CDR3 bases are TGTGCCAGCAGTTATTCGGACAACTCCTACGAGCAGTACTTC. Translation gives CASSYSDNSYEQYF.

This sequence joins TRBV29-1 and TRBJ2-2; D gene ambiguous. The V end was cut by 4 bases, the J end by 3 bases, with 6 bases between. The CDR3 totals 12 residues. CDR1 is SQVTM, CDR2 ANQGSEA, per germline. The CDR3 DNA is TGCAGCGTTGGTCAGGACACCGGGGAGCTGTTTTTT. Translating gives CSVGQDTGELFF.

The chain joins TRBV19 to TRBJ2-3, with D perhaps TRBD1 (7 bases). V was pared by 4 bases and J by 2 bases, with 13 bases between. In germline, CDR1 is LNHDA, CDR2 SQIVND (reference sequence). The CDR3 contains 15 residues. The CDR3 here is CASSSGTAYTDTQYF. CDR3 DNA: TGTGCCAGTAGTAGCGGGACAGCGTACACAGATACGCAGTATTTT.